This passage covers 24 T cell receptor beta chains from one sample sequenced in a study of human T cells and chemical hapten exposure. Time point described: patch test 1, 2 weeks after DPC sensitization. Treatment meaning: therapeutic diphenylcyclopropenone sensitization with weekly scalp DPC. TCRdb recomputed calls from the RACE reads with MiXCR, one row per CDR3 protein. The repertoire holds tens of thousands of distinct CDR3 sequences, with about a tenth as singletons. The specimen was whole blood, collected in connection with sensitization to the hapten diphenylcyclopropenone (DPC). The receptor set was obtained from a woman between 45 and 65 years old with alopecia areata. Some clones in this sample may be carry-over from other donors' samples.

This clonotype showed up many times. The CDR3 spells CASSSRTSGRLTSTDTQYF. The CDR3 coding sequence is TGTGCCAGCAGCTCTCGGACTAGCGGGAGGTTGACTAGCACAGATACGCAGTATTTT. V and J are TRBV11-2 and TRBJ2-3; 14 bases agree with TRBD2. CDR3 length: 19 amino acids. The V gene's germline CDR1 is SGHAT and CDR2 FQNNGV. The V and J ends lost 4 bases and 0 bases, in that order; junction bases with no gene match: 9.

The table lists this clonotype with a few counts. J is TRBJ2-5 and V is TRBV20-1; 10 bases fit TRBD2. Looked up from germline, CDR1 is DFQATT and CDR2 is SNEGSKA (reference sequence). There are 16 residues in the CDR3. The V segment lost 6 bases and the J segment 5 bases; nucleotides outside the gene matches: 15. CDR3 region: CSANHLSSGSRETQYF. The CDR3 DNA sequence: TGCAGTGCGAACCACCTGTCTAGCGGGAGTCGGGAGACCCAGTACTTC.

This clonotype was counted only a few times. V gene TRBV27 combines with J gene TRBJ2-2; 7 bases agree with TRBD2. V lost 8 bases, J lost 6 bases, and 9 bases stayed unmatched. CDR3 length equals 14 residues. Germline-derived CDR1 and CDR2 are MNHEY and SMNVEV (reference sequence). The CDR3 coding sequence is TGTGCCAGCGGGCGGGAGTGGGATCCCGGGGAGCTGTTTTTT. Translated, it gives CASGREWDPGELFF.

This clonotype has a handful of counts. The chain combines TRBV5-1 with TRBJ2-3; D gene unclear. Germline V gene data show CDR1 as SGHRS and CDR2 as YFSETQ. V dropped 1 base and J dropped 2 bases, with 8 bases sitting between them. This CDR3 is 14 amino acids long. CDR3 DNA: TGCGCCAGCAGCTTGCTCACGATCACAGATACGCAGTATTTT. Amino acids: CASSLLTITDTQYF.

V is TRBV7-2 and J is TRBJ1-1; D is ambiguous. There are 13 residues in the CDR3. CDR1 is SGHTA and CDR2 is FQGNSA in the germline V gene. V gave up 3 bases and J gave up 8 bases, with 13 bases separating them. In DNA, the CDR3 is TGTGCCAGCAGCTTGGGTCCCGGCCGGGAAGCTTTCTTT. This gives the protein CASSLGPGREAFF.

The chain has TRBV11-2 and TRBJ2-1; TRBD2 agrees at 9 bases. The CDR3 loop spans 13 amino acids. The germline gives CDR1 SGHAT, CDR2 FQNNGV. J gave up 3 bases and V 11 bases, and 5 bases lay outside the gene matches. The CDR3 DNA follows: TGTGCCGGCTCTAGCGGGAACTACAATGAGCAGTTCTTC. Protein sequence: CAGSSGNYNEQFF.

The gene calls are TRBV19 and TRBJ2-1; 13 bases match TRBD2. With V trimmed by 5 bases and J by 4 bases, 5 bases remained unmatched. Germline V gene data show CDR1 as LNHDA and CDR2 as SQIVND (reference sequence). This CDR3 spans 16 amino acids. The chain's CDR3 is CASSPGTSGEYNEQFF. CDR3 coding DNA: TGTGCCAGTAGTCCCGGGACTAGCGGGGAATACAATGAGCAGTTCTTC.

V and J are TRBV6-5 and TRBJ2-6, with D unresolved. Trimming shortened V by 4 bases and J by 0 bases, and 10 bases separated the two germline ends. Germline V gives CDR1 MNHEY, CDR2 SVGAGI. The CDR3 contains 16 residues. In DNA, the CDR3 is TGTGCCAGCAGTTGGAGACACTTCTCTGGGGCCAACGTCCTGACTTTC. Protein: CASSWRHFSGANVLTF.

The gene calls are TRBV29-1 and TRBJ2-1; D possibly matches TRBD1 or TRBD2 (5 bases each). Between the trimmed V and J ends, which lost 6 bases and 7 bases, there was a span of 16 bases. The CDR3 spans 13 residues. CDR1 and CDR2 from the germline V gene are SQVTM and ANQGSEA. CDR3 sequence reads: CSVFRDRWNEQFF. In DNA form, the CDR3 reads TGCAGCGTCTTCCGGGACCGTTGGAATGAGCAGTTCTTC.

In its sample, this clonotype was seen a few times. The chain joins TRBV5-1 to TRBJ2-7; perhaps TRBD1 as D (6 bases). This CDR3 has 14 amino acids. V lost 1 base and J 7 bases, leaving 15 bases between the germline ends. CDR1 and CDR2 from the germline V gene are SGHRS and YFSETQ. CDR3 residues: CASSLRGQGREQYF. In DNA, the CDR3 is TGCGCCAGCAGCTTGCGGGGACAAGGTAGGGAGCAGTACTTC.

This clonotype was detected only a few times. J is TRBJ1-5 and V is TRBV5-1; TRBD1 is a possible D gene (5 bases). This CDR3 region has 15 residues. Trimming took 0 bases from V and 5 from J, leaving 12 bases between them. The V gene's germline CDR1 is SGHRS and CDR2 YFSETQ. The CDR3: CASSLAPGYHQPQHF. CDR3 DNA: TGCGCCAGCAGCTTGGCGCCAGGGTATCATCAGCCCCAGCATTTT.

This clonotype was recorded many times. V is TRBV28 and J is TRBJ1-1, with 8 bases identical to TRBD1. Unmatched junction bases numbered 13, after V lost 10 bases and J lost 3 bases. From germline, CDR1 is MDHEN and CDR2 SYDVKM. CDR3 length equals 15 residues. The CDR3 DNA is TGTGCCACCAACTCAGGGGGCCGGGGGCACACTGAAGCTTTCTTT. Protein: CATNSGGRGHTEAFF.

The rearrangement links TRBV3-1 to TRBJ2-7, with TRBD2 identical over 7 bases. Germline values: CDR1 LGHDT, CDR2 YNNKEL (reference sequence). CDR3 length: 16 residues. The V segment lost 0 bases and the J segment 0 bases; nucleotides outside the gene matches: 5. CDR3: CASSQDFWTSSYEQYF. Written as DNA, the CDR3 is TGTGCCAGCAGCCAAGATTTTTGGACTAGCTCCTACGAGCAGTACTTC.

V and J are TRBV7-9 and TRBJ1-2; the match to TRBD1 covers 7 bases. This CDR3 is 15 amino acids long. Losses at the gene ends were 5 bases for V and 7 bases for J; bases not matched to a gene: 13. Per the germline V gene, CDR1 is SEHNR and CDR2 is FQNEAQ (reference sequence). The CDR3: CASSRGGQAFSGYTF. The CDR3 DNA reads TGTGCCAGCAGCCGCGGCGGACAGGCGTTTAGTGGCTACACCTTC.

The table lists this clonotype with a few counts. This chain joins TRBV11-2 and TRBJ2-7, with D perhaps TRBD2 (5 bases). V was trimmed by 5 bases and J by 3 bases, leaving 14 bases between them. Germline V gene lookup returns CDR1 SGHAT and CDR2 FQNNGV. This CDR3 is 14 amino acids long. CDR3 in amino acids: CASSRWPGNYEQYF. The CDR3 nucleotides are TGTGCCAGCAGCCGGTGGCCCGGGAACTACGAGCAGTACTTC.

This clonotype appeared a few times. V is TRBV18 and J is TRBJ2-6; no firm D call. Per the germline V gene, CDR1 is KGHSH and CDR2 is LQKENI. The CDR3 length is 16 residues. V lost 2 bases to trimming and J lost 1 base, with 9 bases between them. The CDR3 DNA follows: TGTGCCAGCTCACCAACGTCAGCGTCTGGGGCCAACGTCCTGACTTTC. Its protein is CASSPTSASGANVLTF.

The chain employs TRBV9 and TRBJ1-5; maybe TRBD1 (6 bases). Germline V CDR1 and CDR2: SGDLS, YYNGEE. The CDR3 contains 15 residues. Trimming took 3 bases from V and 0 from J, leaving 10 bases between them. The CDR3 loop is CASSGGTISNQPQHF. The CDR3 bases are TGTGCCAGCAGCGGCGGGACAATTAGCAATCAGCCCCAGCATTTT.

This chain links TRBV3-1 with TRBJ2-7, with D maybe TRBD2 (6 bases). Trimming stripped 1 base from V and 0 bases from J, with 10 bases between. The germline CDR1 and CDR2 sequences are LGHDT and YNNKEL (reference sequence). This CDR3 is 15 amino acids long. CDR3 sequence reads: CASSQGAGDSYEQYF. The CDR3 nucleotides read TGTGCCAGCAGCCAAGGAGCGGGTGACTCCTACGAGCAGTACTTC.

This clonotype was seen many times. V usage is TRBV4-3 and J usage is TRBJ1-1; D possibly corresponds to TRBD1 (5 bases). The CDR3 loop spans 13 amino acids. Germline CDR1 is LGHNA and CDR2 is YSLEER. Trimming removed 5 bases from V and 1 base from J, with 8 bases in between. CDR3: CASSSDRNTEAFF. The CDR3 bases are TGCGCCAGCAGCTCTGACAGGAACACTGAAGCTTTCTTT.

The rearrangement joins TRBV5-1 to TRBJ2-7; possible D gene TRBD2, 6 bases. This CDR3 is built from 14 residues. Deletions cut 4 bases from V and 6 bases from J, with 17 bases between. The V gene's germline CDR1 is SGHRS and CDR2 YFSETQ. The DNA of the CDR3 is TGCGCCAGCAGCACTTCCGGGACTCCAGGCGAGCAGTACTTC. Its protein is CASSTSGTPGEQYF.

This chain uses TRBV29-1 with TRBJ1-4; D is ambiguous. This CDR3 region has 13 residues. V lost 3 bases, J lost 6 bases, and 11 bases lay in between. CDR1 is SQVTM and CDR2 is ANQGSEA in the germline V gene. CDR3 protein: CSVEDPGYEKLFF. DNA for the CDR3: TGCAGCGTTGAGGACCCCGGTTATGAAAAACTGTTTTTT.

This clonotype appeared many times. This rearrangement joins TRBV9 to TRBJ2-2; no firm D call. V lost 2 bases to trimming and J lost 4 bases, with 15 bases between them. The CDR3 loop spans 16 amino acids. CDR1 and CDR2 (germline): SGDLS, YYNGEE. CDR3 in amino acids: CASSVRHPPGTGELFF. In DNA form, the CDR3 reads TGTGCCAGCAGCGTGCGCCATCCTCCAGGCACCGGGGAGCTGTTTTTT.

This clonotype was detected only a few times. The chain employs TRBV6-6 and TRBJ2-5; 9 bases map to TRBD2. V gave up 5 bases and J gave up 2 bases; unmatched junction bases: 12. Germline V gene lookup returns CDR1 MNHNY and CDR2 SVGAGI (reference sequence). CDR3 length: 17 residues. The CDR3 sequence: CASSPQASGIRQETQYF. The CDR3 DNA reads as TGTGCCAGCAGTCCGCAGGCTAGCGGGATCAGGCAAGAGACCCAGTACTTC.

V gene TRBV6-2 or TRBV6-3 combines with J gene TRBJ1-1, with TRBD1 identical over 8 bases. The CDR3 length is 17 residues. Germline V gene sequence: CDR1 MNHEY, CDR2 SVGEGT. The J segment lost 1 base and the V segment lost 4 bases, leaving 11 bases of the junction unmatched. The CDR3, as DNA: TGTGCCAGCAGTTTCCGAGGACAGGGAAGGGAGAACACTGAAGCTTTCTTT. Its translation: CASSFRGQGRENTEAFF.